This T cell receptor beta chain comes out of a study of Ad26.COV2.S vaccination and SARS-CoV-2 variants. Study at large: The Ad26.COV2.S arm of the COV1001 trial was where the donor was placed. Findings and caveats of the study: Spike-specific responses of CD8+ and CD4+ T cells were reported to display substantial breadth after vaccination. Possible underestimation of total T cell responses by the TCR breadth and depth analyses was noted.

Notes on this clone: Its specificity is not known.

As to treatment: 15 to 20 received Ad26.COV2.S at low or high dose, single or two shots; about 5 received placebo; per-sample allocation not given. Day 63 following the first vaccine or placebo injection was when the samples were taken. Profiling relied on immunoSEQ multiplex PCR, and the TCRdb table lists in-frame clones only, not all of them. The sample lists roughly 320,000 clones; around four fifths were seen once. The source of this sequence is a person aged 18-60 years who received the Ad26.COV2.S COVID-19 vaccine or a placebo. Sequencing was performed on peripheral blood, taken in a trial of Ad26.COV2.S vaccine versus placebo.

In DNA, the CDR3 is TGTGCCAGCAGCTTAAATGTAGGCTACAATGAGCAGTTCTTC. Its translation: CASSLNVGYNEQFF. V gene TRBV7-3 combines with J gene TRBJ2-1; D gene uncertain. CDR3 length: 14 residues. Between the trimmed V and J ends, which lost 1 base and 3 bases, there was a span of 7 bases. The germline V gene encodes CDR1 SGHTA and CDR2 FQGTGA.